This T cell receptor (beta chain) was identified during a study of radiotherapy plus CTLA-4 blockade in lung cancer. Data came from immunoSEQ multiplex PCR; TCRdb stores just in-frame clones and leaves some out. The data contain tens of thousands of clones, approximately 90% of them singletons. This receptor was identified in a human donor with non-small cell lung cancer whose response to radiotherapy plus ipilimumab could not be evaluated. Material: peripheral blood, obtained from a patient treated with radiotherapy plus ipilimumab.

CDR3 amino acids: CASSYRGDYNEQFF. CDR3 in DNA: TGTGCCAGCAGTTACCGGGGGGACTACAATGAGCAGTTCTTC. V gene TRBV6-5 combines with J gene TRBJ2-1; 7 positions agree with TRBD2. CDR1 and CDR2 (germline): MNHEY, SVGAGI. The ends lost 2 bases at V and 3 bases at J; junction bases unmatched: 1. The CDR3 length is 14 residues.